This T cell receptor beta chain stems from a study of blood T cell repertoires in COVID-19. Overall study context: Researchers got acute and convalescent COVID-19 samples from the United States, Italy and Spain. T cells, B-cell-depleted T cells, or PBMCs provided the cDNA or gDNA that served as material.

Those enrolled in Seattle joined during active infection and were followed longitudinally afterward. The germline gives CDR1 MNHEY, CDR2 SMNVEV (reference sequence). V trimming: 3 bases; J trimming: 8 bases; junction bases outside the gene matches: 6. The CDR3 contains 14 residues. Authors' analysis steps: Researchers report that nucleated cell counts were estimated from reference gene primer amplification. TCRdb's table, derived via immunoSEQ multiplex PCR, lists solely in-frame clones and lacks some. The DNA gave D and trimming, while V, J and clone size come from that table. Of around 100,000 clones in the sample, approximately 74% were seen once.

The gene calls are TRBV27 and TRBJ1-2; 10 bases match TRBD1. Sequencing was performed on peripheral blood. This clonotype was obtained from a man aged 70 or older with COVID-19, enrolled during active disease. The CDR3 here is CASSLDDRGRGYTF. DNA for the CDR3: TGTGCCAGCAGTTTGGACGACAGGGGGCGAGGCTACACCTTC.